This entry is about one T cell receptor (beta chain). The target antigen is unknown. This record belongs to a study of PD-1 blockade in classical Hodgkin lymphoma. The study's findings and limits: Lower baseline TCR diversity was reported for newly diagnosed patients than for healthy donors. The drivers behind the repertoire differences, possibly disease activity or prior therapy, remain undefined.

Using immunoSEQ multiplex PCR, the repertoire was profiled, and TCRdb retains in-frame clones only, with some absent. The table records 17,000 or so clones, approximately 85% of them present only once. Time point defined: newly diagnosed, previously untreated cHL patient sample. Comparison samples consisted of PBMCs from newly diagnosed, untreated classical Hodgkin lymphoma. This CDR3 is built from 15 residues. The germline CDR1 and CDR2 sequences are MDHEN and SYDVKM. V was shortened by 2 bases and J by 12 bases, with 20 bases between the two germline ends. This sequence joins TRBV28 and TRBJ2-1; TRBD2 might be the D (8 bases). The receptor comes from a human donor with classical Hodgkin lymphoma. Input material: peripheral blood mononuclear cells (PBMCs). The CDR3: CASSLPGTRGPRQFF. CDR3 bases: TGTGCCAGCAGTTTACCCGGGACTAGGGGGCCTAGGCAGTTCTTC.